This T cell receptor (beta chain) comes out of a study of cytomegalovirus exposure and HLA in healthy donors. There are 15 residues in the CDR3. V was clipped by 2 bases and J by 7 bases; unmatched bases: 7. CDR1 and CDR2 from the germline V gene are LNHNV and YYDKDF (reference sequence). A word on this clone: The antigen is unknown.

Study results and limitations: Later on, a genetic analysis was performed. It linked a missense variant in DCLRE1C with V- and J-gene trimming of TCR beta. TCR beta sequences reportedly predicted the HLA-A and HLA-B alleles of most subjects accurately.

The primer mix had 60 Vbeta and 13 Jbeta primers. Some clones are missing from TCRdb's copy, which holds only in-frame ones; the method was immunoSEQ multiplex PCR. Altogether some 190,000 clones are present, roughly 82% being singletons, with the ten largest covering about 1.6%. The clonotype was recovered from a man between 35 and 55 years old in good health and CMV-seronegative. J is TRBJ2-1 and V is TRBV15, with 8 bases matching TRBD2. Sequenced sample: PBMCs. The CDR3 DNA reads as TGTGCCACCAGCAGACGGGGGGGCCTAAGGAATGAGCAGTTCTTC. Translating gives CATSRRGGLRNEQFF.